Below, 31 T cell receptor beta chains from the same sample are listed, as sequenced in a study of T-cell reconstitution after alpha-beta-depleted transplantation in children. Preparation of the TCRbeta library was carried out with unique molecular identifiers. TCRdb redid the calling of the PCR reads with MiXCR, one entry per CDR3 protein. The repertoire holds some 50,000 distinct CDR3 sequences, with 7.5% to 10% as singletons. The source was PBMCs, mostly from graft donor cells, collected 60 days after TCRalphabeta/CD19-depleted stem cell transplant. The receptors were gathered from a male patient under 10 years old who had a stem cell transplant for chronic granulomatous disease, so the T cells may come from the graft donor.

This clonotype was detected many times. This chain connects TRBV28 to TRBJ2-1; 7 bases are shared with TRBD2. The V gene end was trimmed by 5 bases and the J gene end by 6 bases; junction bases not matched to a gene: 10. CDR3 length: 15 amino acids. CDR1 and CDR2 from the germline V gene are MDHEN and SYDVKM. CDR3 DNA: TGTGCCAGCAGTCCCCCCGGAGTAGCGGGCAATGAGCAGTTCTTC. This codes for CASSPPGVAGNEQFF.

This clonotype was detected ten times or more. The rearrangement joins TRBV29-1 to TRBJ1-2; D is unresolved. Trimming shortened V by 7 bases and J by 12 bases, and 21 bases separated the two germline ends. This CDR3 contains 12 residues. CDR1 SQVTM and CDR2 ANQGSEA come from the germline V gene. CDR3 amino acids: CSALIYERVNTF. In nucleotides, the CDR3 is TGCAGCGCCTTGATCTATGAACGGGTAAACACCTTC.

The V call is TRBV27, the J call TRBJ1-3; TRBD1 might be the D (6 bases). The CDR3 has 16 amino acids. V gave up 3 bases and J gave up 9 bases, with 21 bases separating them. Looked up from germline, CDR1 is MNHEY and CDR2 is SMNVEV (reference sequence). The CDR3 DNA reads as TGTGCCAGCAGTTTTAATTTCCAGGGGACCTTAGGCACCATATATTTT. Residues: CASSFNFQGTLGTIYF.

This clonotype was detected many times. The gene calls are TRBV7-2 and TRBJ1-2; D call uncertain. CDR3 size: 16 residues. In germline, CDR1 is SGHTA, CDR2 FQGNSA. Trimming took off 2 bases at V and 6 bases at J, with 19 bases between the two ends. The CDR3 loop reads CASSLSEPLHSNGYTF. The CDR3 nucleotides read TGTGCCAGCAGCTTAAGTGAGCCACTTCATTCCAATGGCTACACCTTC.

In its sample, this clonotype was seen a few times. V gene TRBV25-1 combines with J gene TRBJ1-6; 7 nucleotides line up with TRBD1. This CDR3 contains 17 residues. Germline CDR1 is MGHDK and CDR2 is SYGVNS. The V and J ends lost 9 bases and 0 bases, in that order; junction bases with no gene match: 11. The CDR3, as DNA: TGTGCCAGGGGGACAGCCCAGGTTGGCTCCTATAATTCACCCCTCCACTTT. Translating it yields CARGTAQVGSYNSPLHF.

The sample holds many counts of this clonotype. The J gene is TRBJ2-1, the V gene TRBV20-1; 7 bases are a match to TRBD1. V lost 6 bases and J lost 6; bases outside the gene matches: 8. The germline CDR1 and CDR2 sequences are DFQATT and SNEGSKA (reference sequence). The CDR3 is 13 amino acids. The CDR3 region has the DNA TGCAGTGCGACCCGGGACAGAGGCAATGAGCAGTTCTTC. Translation: CSATRDRGNEQFF.

This clonotype has a count of ten or more. This rearrangement joins TRBV3-1 to TRBJ2-7; D remains unclear. In germline, CDR1 is LGHDT, CDR2 YNNKEL (reference sequence). The V end lost 1 base, the J end lost 3 bases, and 7 bases lay between the germline ends. CDR3 size: 13 residues. This CDR3 is CASSQVVGYEQYF. For the CDR3, the DNA is TGTGCCAGCAGCCAAGTGGTAGGCTACGAGCAGTACTTC.

The table lists this clonotype with a few counts. The chain links TRBV20-1 to TRBJ2-7, with D maybe TRBD1 (5 bases). V was shortened by 0 bases and J by 3 bases, with 18 bases between the two germline ends. The CDR3 covers 16 residues. Germline CDR1 reads DFQATT; CDR2 reads SNEGSKA (reference sequence). CDR3 DNA sequence: TGCAGTGCTAGAGATCTGAGGCCAGAAGGGGACTACGAGCAGTACTTC. Its protein is CSARDLRPEGDYEQYF.

Many counts were recorded for this clonotype. The V call is TRBV29-1, the J call TRBJ1-1, with 8 bases identical to TRBD1. J lost 0 bases, V lost 7 bases, and 4 bases had no gene match. The CDR3 is 13 amino acids. Germline V gene lookup returns CDR1 SQVTM and CDR2 ANQGSEA. The CDR3 loop reads CSARTGLNTEAFF. In nucleotides, the CDR3 is TGCAGCGCCAGGACAGGGCTGAACACTGAAGCTTTCTTT.

This chain uses TRBV7-2 with TRBJ1-3, with D perhaps matching TRBD1 (5 bases). Trimming left V 2 bases short and J 8 bases short, with 25 bases between. The CDR3 covers 18 residues. Germline CDR1 and CDR2: SGHTA and FQGNSA. The CDR3 loop is CASSLSSGGNAGGDTIYF. The DNA of the CDR3 is TGTGCCAGCAGCTTATCGTCCGGAGGAAATGCCGGGGGAGACACCATATATTTT.

This clonotype was seen ten or more times. Relative to the germline gene, one junction end is altered; a read error may explain this. The rearrangement links TRBV3-1 to TRBJ2-5; TRBD1 aligns across 7 bases. The V gene's germline CDR1 is LGHDT and CDR2 YNNKEL (reference sequence). The CDR3 contains 11 residues. The CDR3 DNA reads as TGTGCCAGCAGCCGGGGGACAGTCCCAAACTTC. Translation gives CASSRGTVPNF.

The V gene is TRBV7-2, the J gene TRBJ2-7; 8 nucleotides agree with TRBD1. Germline CDR1 is SGHTA and CDR2 is FQGNSA. After removal of 7 bases from V and 4 bases from J, the junction contained 9 bases not matched to a gene. The CDR3 runs 14 residues. CDR3 sequence: CASTSDRGRYEQYF. CDR3 coding DNA: TGTGCCAGCACCTCAGACAGGGGACGTTACGAGCAGTACTTC.

This clonotype was seen repeatedly, ten times or more. The chain employs TRBV7-8 and TRBJ1-1, with D uncertain. Germline V gives CDR1 SGHVS, CDR2 FQNEAQ. The CDR3 loop spans 14 amino acids. Trimming pared 3 bases from V and 2 bases from J, leaving 10 bases between. The DNA of the CDR3 is TGTGCCAGCAGCTTCGCTGCACGAAACACTGAAGCTTTCTTT. As protein: CASSFAARNTEAFF.

This clonotype was observed at least ten times. The genes are TRBV6-5 and TRBJ1-5, with unresolved D. Germline CDR1 reads MNHEY; CDR2 reads SVGAGI. Between the trimmed V and J ends, which lost 5 bases and 0 bases, there was a span of 11 bases. CDR3 size: 15 residues. CDR3 DNA: TGTGCCAGCAGTCGGACGGTCTATAGCAATCAGCCCCAGCATTTT. Translated: CASSRTVYSNQPQHF.

The rearrangement links TRBV30 to TRBJ2-5; D not resolved. Trimming took off 0 bases at V and 5 bases at J, with 13 bases between the two ends. CDR3 length equals 14 residues. The germline CDR1 and CDR2 sequences are GTSNPN and SVGIG (reference sequence). The CDR3 nucleotides are TGTGCCTGGAGTGTACGTCTGGCCCGGGAGACCCAGTACTTC. Translation: CAWSVRLARETQYF.

This clonotype was observed many times. This chain connects TRBV14 to TRBJ2-4; D gene unclear. The V gene's germline CDR1 is SGHDN and CDR2 FVKESK. The CDR3 runs to 14 residues. The V end was cut by 1 base, the J end by 0 bases, with 4 bases between. The CDR3 bases are TGTGCCAGCAGCCAAGCGGCAGCCAAAAACATTCAGTACTTC. Translated, it gives CASSQAAAKNIQYF.

This clonotype was detected a few times. The chain employs TRBV10-3 and TRBJ1-1, with 7 nucleotides matching TRBD1. V gave up 2 bases and J gave up 0 bases; unmatched junction bases: 0. The germline CDR1 and CDR2 sequences are ENHRY and SYGVKD. The CDR3 is made up of 14 amino acids. The DNA for the CDR3 is TGTGCCATCAGTGAGGGGACAGTGAACACTGAAGCTTTCTTT. As protein: CAISEGTVNTEAFF.

This clonotype was counted many times. This chain links TRBV2 with TRBJ2-1; 7 positions agree with TRBD2. The CDR3 covers 16 residues. V shed 6 bases, J shed 8 bases, and the junction held 16 bases outside the gene matches. The germline CDR1 and CDR2 sequences are SNHLY and FYNNEI. Written as DNA, the CDR3 is TGTGCCAGCAGGCAATCTAGCGGACGACGGGGGGATGAGCAGTTCTTC. The encoded protein is CASRQSSGRRGDEQFF.

This clonotype occurred many times. The genes are TRBV6-2 or TRBV6-3 and TRBJ1-2; possibly TRBD1 for D (5 bases). There are 15 residues in the CDR3. CDR1 is MNHEY and CDR2 is SVGEGT in the germline V gene. V shed 5 bases and J shed 4 bases, with 17 bases lying between them. CDR3 DNA sequence: TGTGCCAGCAGTCCCCCGCAGGGATGGCTCTATGGCTACACCTTC. Protein: CASSPPQGWLYGYTF.

As for this clonotype: The final CDR3 position lacks the conserved phenylalanine or tryptophan, pointing to a likely read error. This CDR3 reads CASSSDPNIGTDTQYI. In DNA form, the CDR3 reads TGCGCCAGCAGCTCCGATCCGAACATCGGCACAGATACGCAGTATATT. The rearrangement joins TRBV5-1 to TRBJ2-3; D gene ambiguous. The CDR3 runs 16 residues. V was shortened by 3 bases and J by 1 base, with 15 bases between the two germline ends. Germline V CDR1 and CDR2: SGHRS, YFSETQ.

In its sample, this clonotype is medium-sized. The CDR3 spells CASSLPTGDQPQHF. CDR3 DNA: TGCGCCAGCAGCTTACCAACAGGGGATCAGCCCCAGCATTTT. The gene calls are TRBV5-1 and TRBJ1-5, with 7 positions matching TRBD1. The V gene end was trimmed by 2 bases and the J gene end by 5 bases; junction bases not matched to a gene: 4. CDR3 length: 14 amino acids. Germline CDR1 SGHRS, CDR2 YFSETQ.

This clonotype was seen repeatedly, ten times or more. This sequence joins TRBV7-9 and TRBJ2-3; D gene unclear. The germline V gene has CDR1 SEHNR and CDR2 FQNEAQ (reference sequence). The germline V and J ends were trimmed by 2 bases and 3 bases, with 3 bases remaining between them. The CDR3 covers 12 residues. The CDR3 nucleotides read TGTGCCAGCAGCTTACTAACAGATACGCAGTATTTT. This sequence encodes CASSLLTDTQYF.

This clonotype has ten or more counts. The chain couples TRBV18 to TRBJ2-5; 11 bases fit TRBD2. The germline V gene encodes CDR1 KGHSH and CDR2 LQKENI. V was pared by 3 bases and J by 4 bases, with 10 bases of the junction left unmatched. CDR3 length: 17 residues. The CDR3 sequence is CASSPSLAGVEVETQYF. CDR3 DNA: TGTGCCAGCTCACCGTCACTAGCGGGAGTGGAGGTAGAGACCCAGTACTTC.

The table lists this clonotype with a few counts. V gene TRBV20-1 combines with J gene TRBJ2-5; perhaps TRBD2 as D (6 bases). The V gene lost 2 bases and the J gene lost 6 bases, with 19 bases spanning the gap. There are 15 residues in the CDR3. Looked up from germline, CDR1 is DFQATT and CDR2 is SNEGSKA (reference sequence). DNA for the CDR3: TGCAGTGCTAGACCTCCTCGACTAGTCATCAAGACCCAGTACTTC. Translating it yields CSARPPRLVIKTQYF.

Many counts were recorded for this clonotype. This chain connects TRBV12-3 or TRBV12-4 to TRBJ2-7, with TRBD1 matching 12 bases. The CDR3 totals 14 residues. V was clipped by 7 bases and J by 5 bases; unmatched bases: 6. CDR3 DNA: TGTGCCAGCATCTCCGGGACAGGGGGCCACGAGCAGTACTTC. This translates into CASISGTGGHEQYF.

This clonotype was detected many times. CDR3 amino acids: CASRDRLAGGRPYEQYF. CDR3 coding DNA: TGCGCCAGCAGGGACCGACTAGCGGGAGGACGGCCCTACGAGCAGTACTTC. The J gene is TRBJ2-7, the V gene TRBV5-1; 13 bases align to TRBD2. The CDR3 totals 17 residues. The V and J ends lost 5 bases and 2 bases, in that order; junction bases with no gene match: 10. The germline V gene encodes CDR1 SGHRS and CDR2 YFSETQ.

This clonotype was seen ten or more times. J is TRBJ1-1 and V is TRBV5-1; D might be TRBD1 (5 bases). V dropped 0 bases and J dropped 0 bases, with 9 bases sitting between them. There are 15 residues in the CDR3. The germline V gene has CDR1 SGHRS and CDR2 YFSETQ. This chain's CDR3 is CASSLGRGMNTEAFF. CDR3 coding DNA: TGCGCCAGCAGCTTGGGTAGGGGTATGAACACTGAAGCTTTCTTT.

V and J are TRBV5-1 and TRBJ2-5; 13 nucleotides agree with TRBD2. Germline V lookup: CDR1 SGHRS, CDR2 YFSETQ. The CDR3 spans 17 residues. The V and J ends lost 4 bases and 4 bases, in that order; junction bases with no gene match: 10. In DNA, the CDR3 is TGCGCCAGCAGCCCGCGACTAGCGGGAGGAAGGAGAGAGACCCAGTACTTC. Translation gives CASSPRLAGGRRETQYF.

The sample holds many counts of this clonotype. This chain uses TRBV5-1 with TRBJ2-7; perhaps TRBD2 as D (5 bases). The ends were cut back, 0 bases at V and 2 bases at J, with 15 bases in the middle. Germline V CDR1 and CDR2: SGHRS, YFSETQ. The CDR3 is 16 amino acids. CDR3 loop: CASSLEVRAVTYEQYF. CDR3 DNA: TGCGCCAGCAGCTTGGAAGTGAGGGCCGTAACCTACGAGCAGTACTTC.

CDR3 sequence: CATSIPPWTGGDNGGELFF. DNA of the CDR3: TGTGCCACCAGTATACCACCTTGGACAGGGGGCGATAATGGCGGGGAGCTGTTTTTT. V is TRBV24-1 and J is TRBJ2-2, with 11 nucleotides matching TRBD1. Germline V lookup: CDR1 KGHDR, CDR2 SFDVKD. After removal of 6 bases from V and 7 bases from J, the junction contained 18 bases not matched to a gene. The CDR3 runs to 19 residues.

This clonotype was detected a few times. The chain is built from TRBV19 and TRBJ1-6; a possible D gene is TRBD1 (5 bases). Deletions cut 5 bases from V and 0 bases from J, with 8 bases between. Germline CDR1 reads LNHDA; CDR2 reads SQIVND (reference sequence). This CDR3 region has 15 residues. The CDR3 DNA follows: TGTGCCAGTAGTCAGGGACGCTCCTATAATTCACCCCTCCACTTT. This translates into CASSQGRSYNSPLHF.